The 13 T cell receptor beta chains presented below share a single source sample, sequenced in a study of T cell clonality in common variable immunodeficiency. The data were produced by immunoSEQ multiplex PCR, yet TCRdb's version contains in-frame clones alone and is incomplete. The specimen has about 52,000 clones, none found just once. Specimen: peripheral blood mononuclear cells. These receptors were taken from a person aged 18-70 years in good health.

This clone was picked up many times. The read terminates 3 residues ahead of where the CDR3 ends, so the germline J gene completes it. The V call is TRBV5-6, the J call TRBJ2-5; D gene ambiguous. V was clipped by 0 bases and J by 5 bases, with 14 bases between them. CDR1 is SGHDT and CDR2 is YYEEEE in the germline V gene. This CDR3 comprises 15 residues. CDR3 region: CASSLEAAIGETQYF. The CDR3 bases that were read are TGTGCCAGCAGCTTGGAGGCGGCCATTGGGGAGACC. The full variable domain, rest sourced from reference TRBV5-6 and TRBJ2-5, is DAGVTQSPTHLIKTRGQQVTLRCSPKSGHDTVSWYQQALGQGPQFIFQYYEEEERQRGNFPDRFSGHQFPNYSSELNVNALLLGDSALYLCASSLEAAIGETQYFGPGTRLLVL.

This clone was found a few times. The read halts 3 residues ahead of the CDR3 end, with the missing end drawn from the germline J gene. The chain joins TRBV5-1 to TRBJ1-3, with 7 positions matching TRBD1. The ends lost 1 base at V and 2 bases at J; junction bases unmatched: 3. CDR3 length: 15 amino acids. CDR1 is SGHRS, CDR2 YFSETQ, per germline. CDR3 DNA (partial): TGCGCCAGCAGCTTGACGACAGGGACTGGAAACACC. Translating gives CASSLTTGTGNT. The complete CDR3 protein is CASSLTTGTGNTIYF.

This clone has a count of ten or more. Read sequence stops 3 residues before the CDR3 end, and the germline J gene provides the missing end. This chain connects TRBV7-2 to TRBJ1-2, with D perhaps TRBD1 (6 bases). Germline assignment: CDR1 SGHTA and CDR2 FQGNSA. The CDR3 spans 15 residues. V was trimmed by 0 bases and J by 6 bases, leaving 14 bases between them. The CDR3 reads CASSLATGGADGYTF. The CDR3 DNA, read in part, is TGTGCCAGCAGCTTAGCGACGGGGGGGGCGGATGGC.

About this clone itself: The read finishes 3 residues shy of the CDR3 end, and the germline J gene is used to complete it. The rearrangement links TRBV2 to TRBJ1-2; a possible D gene is TRBD1 (5 bases). Trimming cost V 4 bases and J 4 bases, with 13 bases left between them. Germline V gene lookup returns CDR1 SNHLY and CDR2 FYNNEI. This CDR3 has 14 residues. The DNA read from the CDR3 is TGTGCCAGCAGTGGGGGGGAGGGAGGCTATGGC. Translating gives CASSGGEGGYG. In full, the CDR3 reads CASSGGEGGYGYTF.

With respect to this clone: The read ends 3 residues early relative to the CDR3; the germline J gene fills the gap. V and J are TRBV7-9 and TRBJ1-2, with D uncertain. CDR3 length: 13 residues. Germline-derived CDR1 and CDR2 are SEHNR and FQNEAQ (reference sequence). The CDR3 is CAKGLAGGNDYTF. CDR3 DNA, as far as it was read: TGTGCCAAAGGACTAGCGGGAGGAAATGAC.

The sample holds a few counts of this clone. The DNA ends 3 residues before the CDR3 does, and the rest of the CDR3 is filled in from the germline J gene. This sequence joins TRBV20-1 and TRBJ2-3; the D is unclear. Trimming left V 0 bases short and J 2 bases short, with 6 bases between. CDR1 is DFQATT, CDR2 SNEGSKA, per germline (reference sequence). This CDR3 spans 13 amino acids. The CDR3 spells CSARDQSTDTQYF. Partial CDR3 DNA: TGCAGTGCTAGAGATCAGTCCACAGATACG.

This clone was recorded many times. The sequenced fragment ends 3 residues before the CDR3 boundary, so the rest is inferred from the germline J gene. The chain combines TRBV20-1 with TRBJ2-3; a weak D match, TRBD2 (6 bases). There are 15 residues in the CDR3. Per germline, CDR1 DFQATT and CDR2 SNEGSKA (reference sequence). The germline V and J ends were trimmed by 0 bases and 2 bases, with 12 bases remaining between them. The covered CDR3 bases are TGCAGTGCTAGAGATGCGGGGTCTGCCACAGATACG. Its protein product is CSARDAGSATDT. The entire CDR3 protein reads CSARDAGSATDTQYF.

This clone has at least ten counts. The missing CDR3 end, 3 residues past where the read stops, is filled in from the germline J gene. The chain uses TRBV18 and TRBJ1-4; a weak D match, TRBD1 (5 bases). This CDR3 spans 13 amino acids. The V gene's germline CDR1 is KGHSH and CDR2 LQKENI. The CDR3 loop reads CASSPGLLRGLFF. The part of the CDR3 DNA that was read is TGTGCCAGCTCACCAGGGCTTCTGAGGGGA.

This clone was detected only a few times. With the read ending 3 residues before the CDR3 end, the germline J gene is used to fill in that end. The rearrangement uses TRBV18 and TRBJ1-1, with TRBD1 as a possible D gene (6 bases). The CDR3 is 13 residues long. Germline V lookup: CDR1 KGHSH, CDR2 LQKENI. The CDR3 DNA, read in part, is TGTGCCAGCTCTCTAGGACAGCGCGAGACC. Its protein product is CASSLGQRET. The full CDR3 sequence reads CASSLGQRETAFF.

This clone was recorded many times. The read ends 3 residues early relative to the CDR3; the germline J gene fills the gap. The gene calls are TRBV5-1 and TRBJ1-2; unclear D gene. The CDR3 length is 13 residues. The V end was cut by 8 bases, the J end by 0 bases, with 11 bases between. Germline V CDR1 and CDR2: SGHRS, YFSETQ. The sequenced part of the CDR3 DNA is TGCGCCAGTGGCGGTCCCTCTAACTATGGC. Translating it yields CASGGPSNYG. The entire CDR3 protein reads CASGGPSNYGYTF.

This clone has at least ten counts. At one of its ends the junction is not consistent with the germline gene, which may arise from a read error. The read comes to an end 3 residues before the CDR3 does, leaving the germline J gene to fill in the end. This chain uses TRBV7-7 with TRBJ2-1; no definite D call. The CDR3 loop spans 13 amino acids. The germline CDR1 and CDR2 sequences are SSHAT and FNYEAQ (reference sequence). CDR3 DNA, as far as it was read: TGTGCTAGCAGCCCGCTACCGAACAATGAG. Translated, it gives CASSPLPNNE. The whole CDR3 region reads CASSPLPNNEQFF.

This clone was observed many times. The read ends 3 residues before the CDR3 terminus; that terminus is restored from the germline J gene. V usage is TRBV2 and J usage is TRBJ1-1; unclear D gene. Per germline, CDR1 SNHLY and CDR2 FYNNEI. The CDR3 loop spans 16 amino acids. The V end lost 3 bases, the J end lost 1 base, and 15 bases lay between the germline ends. The sequenced part of the CDR3 DNA is TGTGCCAGCAGTGACGAATATGAGACACCGAACACTGAA. Protein sequence: CASSDEYETPNTE. The CDR3 reads in full as CASSDEYETPNTEAFF.

This clone was found many times. The read is 3 residues too short to cover the CDR3 end, so that end is filled in from the germline J gene. The chain couples TRBV6-1 to TRBJ2-3, with 10 bases matching TRBD1. V lost 0 bases, J lost 4 bases, and 1 base stayed unmatched. The CDR3 is made up of 15 amino acids. The V gene's germline CDR1 is MNHNS and CDR2 SASEGT. CDR3 DNA, as far as it was read: TGTGCCAGCAGTGAAGCGACAGGGGGCGCAGATACG. Residues: CASSEATGGADT. The full CDR3 protein reads CASSEATGGADTQYF.